This TCR beta chain was profiled in a study of pediatric ulcerative colitis. In the study overall: Disease was pancolitis in six or seven and left-sided in two, histology-confirmed. The study, taken as a whole, reports: Rectal pinch biopsies may include blood-derived T cells. A couple of rectal CDR3 clonotypes occurred in all ulcerative colitis patients.

Sequencing was at survey level. The data were produced by immunoSEQ multiplex PCR, yet TCRdb's version contains in-frame clones alone and is incomplete. This table has tens of thousands of clones, around four fifths appearing once. The CDR3 sequence is 16 residues long. The V gene end was trimmed by 4 bases and the J gene end by 8 bases; junction bases not matched to a gene: 9. CDR1 SNHLY and CDR2 FYNNEI come from the germline V gene. The rectum was sampled with one to two pinch biopsies at colonoscopy. This clone came up once. No antigen is known for it. This clonotype was sampled from a boy aged 5-17 years with moderate ulcerative colitis. V usage is TRBV2 and J usage is TRBJ2-1; 12 nucleotides agree with TRBD2. Sequencing was carried out using gut tissue. The CDR3 DNA follows: TGTGCCAGCAGTGTCGGAACACTAGCGGGGGGCGATGAGCAGTTCTTC. The encoded protein is CASSVGTLAGGDEQFF.